The 29 T cell receptor beta chains presented below share a single source sample, sequenced in a study of CD8+ T cells in alopecia areata. After isolation, RNA underwent reverse transcription to generate cDNA as the sequencing template. Using immunoSEQ multiplex PCR, the repertoire was profiled, and TCRdb retains in-frame clones only, with some absent. This table has about 120,000 clones, around 50% appearing once. Sequenced: NKG2D-low CD8+ T cells sorted from blood. These receptor sequences come from a human donor with alopecia areata.

The chain is built from TRBV5-1 and TRBJ2-1, with D possibly matching TRBD1 (5 bases). Per germline, CDR1 SGHRS and CDR2 YFSETQ. The CDR3 length is 14 residues. V gave up 1 base and J gave up 8 bases, with 13 bases separating them. In DNA, the CDR3 is TGCGCCAGCAGCTTGAGGCAGGGTCTTGATGAGCAGTTCTTC. It translates to CASSLRQGLDEQFF.

The chain carries TRBV2 and TRBJ2-2, with 11 nucleotides matching TRBD2. This CDR3 contains 19 residues. The ends lost 0 bases at V and 1 base at J; junction bases unmatched: 7. The germline CDR1 and CDR2 sequences are SNHLY and FYNNEI. The CDR3 loop reads CASSEARQTSGVNTGELFF. The DNA of the CDR3 is TGTGCCAGCAGTGAAGCGCGTCAGACTAGCGGGGTGAACACCGGGGAGCTGTTTTTT.

The chain has TRBV20-1 and TRBJ2-7; no firm D call. The CDR3 is 11 amino acids. Germline loops: CDR1 DFQATT, CDR2 SNEGSKA (reference sequence). V was trimmed by 6 bases and J by 5 bases, leaving 11 bases between them. CDR3 loop: CSASAGNEQYF. The CDR3 DNA sequence: TGCAGTGCCTCCGCTGGCAACGAGCAGTACTTC.

This clone occurred a few times. The V call is TRBV7-9, the J call TRBJ2-1; the D is unclear. There are 14 residues in the CDR3. The germline V gene has CDR1 SEHNR and CDR2 FQNEAQ (reference sequence). V lost 0 bases and J 3 bases, leaving 6 bases between the germline ends. The CDR3 coding sequence is TGTGCCAGCAGCTTAGCGGGGATCTACAATGAGCAGTTCTTC. Amino acids: CASSLAGIYNEQFF.

V gene TRBV5-6 combines with J gene TRBJ2-3; a weak D match, TRBD2 (5 bases). Trimming pared 0 bases from V and 1 base from J, leaving 12 bases between. Germline CDR1 SGHDT, CDR2 YYEEEE. The CDR3 has 16 amino acids. This CDR3 reads CASSLASEGGTDTQYF. The CDR3 DNA sequence: TGTGCCAGCAGCTTGGCCAGCGAGGGAGGCACAGATACGCAGTATTTT.

The rearrangement uses TRBV27 and TRBJ1-2, with 8 bases aligning to TRBD1. Germline V gene sequence: CDR1 MNHEY, CDR2 SMNVEV (reference sequence). CDR3 length: 14 amino acids. J gave up 3 bases and V 5 bases, and 5 bases lay outside the gene matches. CDR3 region: CASSPGGDYYGYTF. The CDR3 bases are TGTGCCAGCAGTCCAGGGGGCGACTACTATGGCTACACCTTC.

The chain recombines TRBV30 with TRBJ1-1; tentatively, D is TRBD1 (5 bases). The CDR3 sequence is 12 residues long. The V end lost 7 bases, the J end lost 7 bases, and 16 bases lay between the germline ends. CDR1 is GTSNPN, CDR2 SVGIG, per germline (reference sequence). The DNA of the CDR3 is TGTGCCTCCTGGGGGGTAGAGGGTGAAGCTTTCTTT. Encoded protein: CASWGVEGEAFF.

V usage is TRBV29-1 and J usage is TRBJ2-5; D is perhaps TRBD1 or TRBD2 (6 bases each). This CDR3 contains 13 residues. In germline, CDR1 is SQVTM, CDR2 ANQGSEA. V was shortened by 7 bases and J by 2 bases, with 14 bases between the two germline ends. Here the CDR3 DNA reads TGCAGCGGCGTGGGGGGCCAGCAAGAGACCCAGTACTTC. Amino acids: CSGVGGQQETQYF.

This clone showed up just a few times. The gene calls are TRBV27 and TRBJ1-5, with D possibly TRBD1 on 5 matching bases. V lost 0 bases and J 6 bases, leaving 9 bases between the germline ends. The germline CDR1 and CDR2 sequences are MNHEY and SMNVEV (reference sequence). CDR3 length: 14 residues. The CDR3 reads CASSLSGVGQPQHF. In nucleotides, the CDR3 is TGTGCCAGCAGTTTATCGGGGGTGGGTCAGCCCCAGCATTTT.

This clone appeared a few times. V and J are TRBV29-1 and TRBJ2-7; TRBD1 aligns across 7 bases. Germline-derived CDR1 and CDR2 are SQVTM and ANQGSEA. This CDR3 has 12 amino acids. J was trimmed by 7 bases and V by 7 bases; bases with no gene match: 10. The CDR3 DNA sequence: TGCAGCGCTGTGGGGGACAGTCAGGAGCAGTACTTC. Protein sequence: CSAVGDSQEQYF.

The V and J genes are TRBV27 and TRBJ2-1; no firm D call. Per germline, CDR1 MNHEY and CDR2 SMNVEV (reference sequence). V was shortened by 4 bases and J by 0 bases, with 7 bases between the two germline ends. The CDR3 spans 14 residues. The CDR3 sequence is CASSSASSYNEQFF. CDR3 nucleotide sequence: TGTGCCAGCAGTTCGGCGAGCTCCTACAATGAGCAGTTCTTC.

This clone is deemed medium-sized. V and J are TRBV19 and TRBJ2-1; 10 positions agree with TRBD1. The length of the CDR3 is 15 residues. J gave up 3 bases and V 5 bases, and 4 bases lay outside the gene matches. Per germline, CDR1 LNHDA and CDR2 SQIVND (reference sequence). The CDR3 here is CASSDRGHGYNEQFF. The CDR3 nucleotides read TGTGCCAGTAGTGACAGGGGGCACGGCTACAATGAGCAGTTCTTC.

With regard to this clone: The same CDR3 can be traced to other DNA sequences in this sample. This rearrangement joins TRBV2 to TRBJ2-1; D gene unclear. CDR1 and CDR2 from the germline V gene are SNHLY and FYNNEI. V dropped 6 bases and J dropped 9 bases, with 6 bases sitting between them. The CDR3 has 10 residues. This CDR3 is CASSVGEQFF. The CDR3 nucleotides read TGTGCCAGCAGCGTGGGTGAGCAGTTCTTC.

The chain uses TRBV27 and TRBJ1-2; D may be TRBD1 (6 bases). The V end was cut by 0 bases, the J end by 12 bases, with 14 bases between. CDR3 length: 13 residues. Germline V lookup: CDR1 MNHEY, CDR2 SMNVEV (reference sequence). The DNA of the CDR3 is TGTGCCAGCAGTTTATCGGCAGGGGATACACACACCTTC. It encodes CASSLSAGDTHTF.

This clone was observed a handful of times. V and J are TRBV4-1 and TRBJ2-3; 7 bases line up with TRBD2. The CDR3 covers 14 residues. Germline loops: CDR1 MGHRA, CDR2 YSYEKL. V lost 3 bases and J lost 5; bases outside the gene matches: 5. The CDR3: CASSQAGVEDTQYF. DNA of the CDR3: TGCGCCAGCAGCCAGGCGGGAGTGGAAGATACGCAGTATTTT.

The genes are TRBV30 and TRBJ1-4; 7 bases match TRBD1. In germline, CDR1 is GTSNPN, CDR2 SVGIG (reference sequence). This CDR3 spans 12 amino acids. The V and J ends lost 5 bases and 8 bases, in that order; junction bases with no gene match: 5. Here the CDR3 DNA reads TGTGCCTGGGACCGGGACAGCGAAAAACTGTTTTTT. This encodes CAWDRDSEKLFF.

The V gene is TRBV29-1, the J gene TRBJ2-3; D unresolved. CDR3 length: 13 amino acids. CDR1 and CDR2 from the germline V gene are SQVTM and ANQGSEA. V was pared by 1 base and J by 5 bases, with 10 bases between. CDR3 nucleotide sequence: TGCAGCGTTGAAGCCCCCACTCAAGATACGCAGTATTTT. Its translation: CSVEAPTQDTQYF.

The rearrangement uses TRBV29-1 and TRBJ1-2; unclear D gene. The CDR3 is 13 residues long. Trimming shortened V by 1 base and J by 2 bases, and 8 bases separated the two germline ends. Per the germline V gene, CDR1 is SQVTM and CDR2 is ANQGSEA. The CDR3 sequence is CSVEGETNYGYTF. In nucleotides, the CDR3 is TGCAGCGTTGAAGGCGAGACGAACTATGGCTACACCTTC.

V usage is TRBV4-1 and J usage is TRBJ1-1; tentative D call: TRBD1 (5 bases). V gave up 4 bases and J gave up 7 bases, with 7 bases separating them. The CDR3 is made up of 11 amino acids. Germline CDR1 reads MGHRA; CDR2 reads YSYEKL. DNA for the CDR3: TGCGCCAGCAGCCGAGACAGTGAAGCTTTCTTT. This translates into CASSRDSEAFF.

The chain links TRBV29-1 to TRBJ2-4; 7 bases fit TRBD1. The length of the CDR3 is 13 residues. Germline V gene sequence: CDR1 SQVTM, CDR2 ANQGSEA. V lost 4 bases, J lost 2 bases, and 2 bases stayed unmatched. The CDR3 DNA follows: TGCAGCGTTGGGGACAGTACCAAAAACATTCAGTACTTC. This gives the protein CSVGDSTKNIQYF.

This chain joins TRBV4-1 and TRBJ2-7; D call uncertain. CDR3 length: 15 amino acids. From germline, CDR1 is MGHRA and CDR2 YSYEKL. V was pared by 0 bases and J by 3 bases, with 12 bases between. This chain's CDR3 is CASSQDAVQHYEQYF. The CDR3 DNA reads as TGCGCCAGCAGCCAAGATGCAGTACAGCACTACGAGCAGTACTTC.

V gene TRBV14 combines with J gene TRBJ1-2; D unclear. V gave up 6 bases and J gave up 7 bases, with 9 bases separating them. The CDR3 sequence is 11 residues long. The germline V gene has CDR1 SGHDN and CDR2 FVKESK. The CDR3 loop reads CASSLGGGYTF. The CDR3 coding sequence is TGTGCCAGCAGTCTGGGAGGTGGCTACACCTTC.

V is TRBV5-1 and J is TRBJ2-1; TRBD2 matches 9 bases. The ends lost 2 bases at V and 5 bases at J; junction bases unmatched: 5. The V gene's germline CDR1 is SGHRS and CDR2 YFSETQ. The length of the CDR3 is 15 residues. The CDR3 loop reads CASSLAGGTHNEQFF. CDR3 bases: TGCGCCAGCAGCTTAGCGGGAGGTACCCACAATGAGCAGTTCTTC.

The chain combines TRBV13 with TRBJ2-1; 10 bases map to TRBD2. The CDR3 contains 17 residues. Trimming removed 5 bases from V and 4 bases from J; junction bases left unmatched: 11. CDR1 is PRHDT, CDR2 FYEKMQ, per germline (reference sequence). The CDR3, as DNA: TGTGCCAGCAGCCCCAAGACTGGTAGCGGGAGGTACAATGAGCAGTTCTTC. The encoded protein is CASSPKTGSGRYNEQFF.

V and J are TRBV4-1 and TRBJ1-1; no firm D call. The V end lost 0 bases, the J end lost 5 bases, and 10 bases lay between the germline ends. Looked up from germline, CDR1 is MGHRA and CDR2 is YSYEKL. CDR3 length: 14 amino acids. CDR3 nucleotide sequence: TGCGCCAGCAGCCAAGAGGCGGGGAGTACTGAAGCTTTCTTT. Amino acid sequence: CASSQEAGSTEAFF.

The V gene is TRBV4-1, the J gene TRBJ2-2; weak D call: TRBD1 (5 bases). Trimming pared 2 bases from V and 4 bases from J, leaving 17 bases between. Germline V CDR1 and CDR2: MGHRA, YSYEKL. This CDR3 has 17 amino acids. CDR3 nucleotide sequence: TGCGCCAGCAGCCAACGTACGGCAGGGCAAGGCACCGGGGAGCTGTTTTTT. It yields the protein CASSQRTAGQGTGELFF.

This chain links TRBV5-6 with TRBJ2-7; the D gene is possibly TRBD2 (6 bases). Trimming pared 0 bases from V and 1 base from J, leaving 8 bases between. The CDR3 runs to 14 residues. Germline V CDR1 and CDR2: SGHDT, YYEEEE. CDR3 in amino acids: CASSLGRGSYEQYF. DNA of the CDR3: TGTGCCAGCAGCTTGGGGCGGGGATCCTACGAGCAGTACTTC.

This clone turned up a few times. The chain has TRBV7-9 and TRBJ2-1; D gene ambiguous. Germline-derived CDR1 and CDR2 are SEHNR and FQNEAQ (reference sequence). The CDR3 extends over 12 amino acids. Trimming pared 1 base from V and 6 bases from J, leaving 4 bases between. CDR3 sequence: CASSLDANEQFF. The CDR3 DNA reads TGTGCCAGCAGCTTAGATGCCAATGAGCAGTTCTTC.

Only one count was recorded for this clone. The V gene is TRBV29-1, the J gene TRBJ1-1, with 8 bases aligning to TRBD1. CDR1 and CDR2 (germline): SQVTM, ANQGSEA. Trimming at V came to 5 bases and at J to 4 bases, leaving 6 bases not matched to a gene. CDR3 length: 13 amino acids. CDR3 coding DNA: TGCAGCGTTCCCCTGACAGGGGTCACTGAAGCTTTCTTT. It is translated as CSVPLTGVTEAFF.